These 5 T cell receptor beta chains were sequenced from one sample in a study of T cell responses to AZD1222 COVID-19 vaccine. Assay: immunoSEQ multiplex PCR; the TCRdb copy retains only in-frame clones and omits some. The sample shows 130,000 to 150,000 clones, 82% of them seen only once. The source was peripheral blood, collected on day 0 of MenACWY control vaccination. These receptors were taken from an adult in good health.

This rearrangement joins TRBV19 to TRBJ1-3; D is possibly TRBD1 (6 bases). The CDR3 is 16 amino acids. V dropped 6 bases and J dropped 0 bases, with 15 bases sitting between them. Germline V gene sequence: CDR1 LNHDA, CDR2 SQIVND (reference sequence). The CDR3 sequence is CASSPQGSYSGNTIYF. The CDR3 nucleotides are TGTGCCAGTAGCCCTCAGGGGTCGTACTCTGGAAACACCATATATTTT. Combining the CDR3 with reference TRBV19 and TRBJ1-3 gives the whole variable domain DGGITQSPKYLFRKEGQNVTLSCEQNLNHDAMYWYRQDPGQGLRLIYYSQIVNDFQKGDIAEGYSVSREKKESFPLTVTSAQKNPTAFYLCASSPQGSYSGNTIYFGEGSWLTVV.

This clone was recorded once. The chain has TRBV5-4 and TRBJ2-2, with D maybe TRBD2 (6 bases). The germline V gene has CDR1 SGHNT and CDR2 YYREEE (reference sequence). V was shortened by 2 bases and J by 3 bases, with 14 bases between the two germline ends. The CDR3 is 16 residues long. The CDR3 loop is CASSLDSGTHTGELFF. In nucleotides, the CDR3 is TGTGCCAGCAGCTTAGACTCCGGGACTCACACCGGGGAGCTGTTTTTT.

V gene TRBV29-1 combines with J gene TRBJ2-5, with TRBD1 identical over 9 bases. The V gene's germline CDR1 is SQVTM and CDR2 ANQGSEA. The CDR3 has 13 residues. J gave up 5 bases and V 7 bases, and 8 bases lay outside the gene matches. CDR3 sequence reads: CSAVGQGKETQYF. CDR3 coding DNA: TGCAGCGCCGTGGGACAGGGTAAGGAGACCCAGTACTTC.

The genes are TRBV4-1 and TRBJ2-1; 9 bases match TRBD1. The germline CDR1 and CDR2 sequences are MGHRA and YSYEKL. The CDR3 totals 16 residues. J gave up 5 bases and V 1 base, and 6 bases lay outside the gene matches. The chain's CDR3 is CASSQVRTGDDNEQFF. CDR3 DNA: TGCGCCAGCAGCCAAGTCAGGACAGGGGATGACAATGAGCAGTTCTTC.

The chain combines TRBV19 with TRBJ1-1, with 7 bases that match TRBD1. Germline V gives CDR1 LNHDA, CDR2 SQIVND (reference sequence). Germline trimming cut 2 bases from V and 5 bases from J; bases unmatched to any gene: 5. The CDR3 is 14 residues long. The CDR3 DNA sequence: TGTGCCAGTAGTATACAGCCCAGGGGGACTGAAGCTTTCTTT. It yields the protein CASSIQPRGTEAFF. Based on the CDR3 plus reference TRBV19 and TRBJ1-1, the full variable domain is DGGITQSPKYLFRKEGQNVTLSCEQNLNHDAMYWYRQDPGQGLRLIYYSQIVNDFQKGDIAEGYSVSREKKESFPLTVTSAQKNPTAFYLCASSIQPRGTEAFFGQGTRLTVV.